The 30 T cell receptor beta chains presented below share a single source sample, sequenced in a study of cytomegalovirus exposure and HLA in healthy donors. The PCR had 60 Vbeta and 13 Jbeta primers. TCRdb keeps only in-frame clones here, not all; method: immunoSEQ multiplex PCR. In the table there are about 90,000 clones, around 79% of which are singletons. The source material was PBMCs. The receptors derive from a woman aged 40 to 50 in good health and CMV-seropositive.

The chain uses TRBV5-1 and TRBJ2-3, with D tentatively TRBD2 (6 bases). Germline V lookup: CDR1 SGHRS, CDR2 YFSETQ. The CDR3 loop spans 13 amino acids. Trimming took off 3 bases at V and 5 bases at J, with 10 bases between the two ends. CDR3 loop: CASSSGTGDTQYF. CDR3 DNA sequence: TGCGCCAGCAGCTCGGGGACTGGAGATACGCAGTATTTT.

The gene calls are TRBV11-3 and TRBJ2-3; 13 bases agree with TRBD2. CDR1 and CDR2 from the germline V gene are SGHNT and YENEEA. CDR3 length equals 17 residues. Trimming cost V 4 bases and J 6 bases; bases outside gene matches: 10. In DNA form, the CDR3 reads TGTGCCAGCAGCTCGAGGACTAGCGGGAGTTTGGCGGATACGCAGTATTTT. Translation gives CASSSRTSGSLADTQYF.

The chain combines TRBV2 with TRBJ2-7; 9 bases fit TRBD2. The length of the CDR3 is 16 residues. Germline lookup yields CDR1 SNHLY and CDR2 FYNNEI. The V segment lost 6 bases and the J segment 6 bases; nucleotides outside the gene matches: 15. CDR3 in amino acids: CASSKFSAGGTGEQYF. The CDR3, as DNA: TGTGCCAGCAGCAAATTCTCAGCGGGGGGAACGGGCGAGCAGTACTTC.

The J gene is TRBJ2-7, the V gene TRBV18; the match to TRBD1 covers 9 bases. V lost 5 bases and J lost 2; bases outside the gene matches: 7. The CDR3 is 15 amino acids. Germline values: CDR1 KGHSH, CDR2 LQKENI. The CDR3 reads CASSSTGTGTYEQYF. CDR3 in DNA: TGTGCCAGCTCATCGACCGGGACAGGGACCTACGAGCAGTACTTC. The variable domain in full, completed from reference TRBV18 and TRBJ2-7, reads NAGVMQNPRHLVRRRGQEARLRCSPMKGHSHVYWYRQLPEEGLKFMVYLQKENIIDESGMPKERFSAEFPKEGPSILRIQQVVRGDSAAYFCASSSTGTGTYEQYFGPGTRLTVT.

This rearrangement joins TRBV29-1 to TRBJ1-1; no firm D call. Germline V gene data show CDR1 as SQVTM and CDR2 as ANQGSEA. V lost 4 bases to trimming and J lost 1 base, with 7 bases between them. CDR3 length: 12 residues. The CDR3 region is CSVVAGNTEAFF. The CDR3 bases are TGCAGCGTTGTGGCAGGGAACACTGAAGCTTTCTTT.

The rearrangement uses TRBV7-2 and TRBJ1-1; TRBD1 aligns across 7 bases. From germline, CDR1 is SGHTA and CDR2 FQGNSA. J lost 0 bases, V lost 7 bases, and 8 bases had no gene match. CDR3 length: 15 amino acids. CDR3 region: CASTPGGQMNTEAFF. CDR3 DNA sequence: TGTGCCAGCACCCCAGGGGGACAGATGAACACTGAAGCTTTCTTT. The full variable domain, rest sourced from reference TRBV7-2 and TRBJ1-1, is GAGVSQSPSNKVTEKGKDVELRCDPISGHTALYWYRQSLGQGLEFLIYFQGNSAPDKSGLPSDRFSAERTGGSVSTLTIQRTQQEDSAVYLCASTPGGQMNTEAFFGQGTRLTVV.

The chain employs TRBV10-3 and TRBJ2-7; D may be TRBD2 (6 bases). Germline V gives CDR1 ENHRY, CDR2 SYGVKD. The length of the CDR3 is 15 residues. V was cut by 10 bases and J by 6 bases, with 25 bases left in between. CDR3 sequence (DNA): TGTGCCAGCGCAGGAGGGGCAGGGCCTTCTTCCGAGCAGTACTTC. This codes for CASAGGAGPSSEQYF.

In this sample, this clone turned up a few times. V usage is TRBV5-3 and J usage is TRBJ1-3; 8 positions agree with TRBD1. TRBV5-3 has ORF status, its function being uncertain. V shed 4 bases and J 0 bases; nucleotides not matched to a gene: 3. The CDR3 length is 15 residues. The CDR3 DNA is TGTGCCAGAAGCATTGACAGGGGCTCTGGAAACACCATATATTTT. It is translated as CARSIDRGSGNTIYF.

V and J are TRBV21-1 and TRBJ2-7; the table calls TRBD2, which could not be checked here. TRBV21-1 is noted as a pseudogene. CDR3 size: 15 residues. CDR3 sequence reads: CASSKVASSSWEQYF. Written as DNA, the CDR3 is TGTGCCAGCAGCAAAGTAGCCTCTTCCTCTTGGGAGCAGTACTTC.

A few counts support this clone. The V and J genes are TRBV6-1 and TRBJ2-7; no definite D call. CDR3 length equals 13 residues. Germline CDR1 is MNHNS and CDR2 is SASEGT. Trimming removed 0 bases from V and 3 bases from J, with 6 bases in between. CDR3 nucleotide sequence: TGTGCCAGCAGTGAAGCTTTCAACTACGAGCAGTACTTC. It translates to CASSEAFNYEQYF.

This chain uses TRBV2 with TRBJ2-1, with D perhaps matching TRBD1 (5 bases). CDR1 and CDR2 (germline): SNHLY, FYNNEI. The V and J ends lost 7 bases and 12 bases respectively, with 25 bases between them. The CDR3 extends over 15 amino acids. This CDR3 is CASIYDRPLNGWQFF. The CDR3 region has the DNA TGTGCCAGCATATATGACAGACCGCTTAACGGGTGGCAGTTCTTC.

The chain carries TRBV10-3 and TRBJ2-3, with 8 positions matching TRBD1. There are 17 residues in the CDR3. CDR1 ENHRY and CDR2 SYGVKD come from the germline V gene. The V segment lost 0 bases and the J segment 7 bases; nucleotides outside the gene matches: 12. CDR3: CAISESMGTGTLHTQYF. The CDR3 bases are TGTGCCATCAGTGAGTCGATGGGGACAGGAACCCTTCATACGCAGTATTTT.

The gene calls are TRBV27 and TRBJ2-5; perhaps TRBD2 as D (7 bases). The germline V gene has CDR1 MNHEY and CDR2 SMNVEV (reference sequence). V dropped 6 bases and J dropped 5 bases, with 13 bases sitting between them. This CDR3 has 13 amino acids. The CDR3 DNA sequence: TGTGCCAGCAGCAAGAGGGGGGGGGAGACCCAGTACTTC. Translating it yields CASSKRGGETQYF.

CDR3 bases: TGCAGCGTTTTAACTAGCGGGAAAGATACGCAGTATTTT. It codes for CSVLTSGKDTQYF. The V gene is TRBV29-1, the J gene TRBJ2-3; 10 bases fit TRBD2. The CDR3 contains 13 residues. Germline V gene sequence: CDR1 SQVTM, CDR2 ANQGSEA. Trimming took 5 bases from V and 5 from J; bases not matched to a gene: 4.

The J gene is TRBJ2-7, the V gene TRBV5-1, with no clear D. The germline gives CDR1 SGHRS, CDR2 YFSETQ. Trimming cost V 3 bases and J 4 bases, with 8 bases left between them. This CDR3 region has 12 residues. The CDR3 region is CASSSELYEQYF. CDR3 nucleotides: TGCGCCAGCAGCTCGGAGCTGTACGAGCAGTACTTC. The variable domain in full, with the rest retrieved from reference TRBV5-1 and TRBJ2-7, is KAGVTQTPRYLIKTRGQQVTLSCSPISGHRSVSWYQQTPGQGLQFLFEYFSETQRNKGNFPGRFSGRQFSNSRSEMNVSTLELGDSALYLCASSSELYEQYFGPGTRLTVT.

The CDR3 DNA reads as TGTGCCACCAGCGAAGAAGCGGGAGACTCCTACGAGCAGTACTTC. Translation gives CATSEEAGDSYEQYF. The J gene is TRBJ2-5, the V gene TRBV15; 8 bases are a match to TRBD2. With the DNA end fitting TRBJ2-7 better, the J assignment may be wrong. Germline V gene sequence: CDR1 LNHNV, CDR2 YYDKDF (reference sequence). The CDR3 contains 15 residues.

This chain joins TRBV7-9 and TRBJ2-1; TRBD2 matches 8 bases. Trimming took 1 base from V and 12 from J; bases not matched to a gene: 5. CDR1 and CDR2 from the germline V gene are SEHNR and FQNEAQ (reference sequence). The CDR3 extends over 13 amino acids. The CDR3 bases are TGTGCCAGCAGCTTAGGAGCGGGGGAGGTGCAGTTCTTC. Protein: CASSLGAGEVQFF.

This chain joins TRBV27 and TRBJ2-1; 14 nucleotides match TRBD2. Trimming removed 4 bases from V and 7 bases from J; junction bases left unmatched: 3. The CDR3 totals 15 residues. Germline values: CDR1 MNHEY, CDR2 SMNVEV (reference sequence). CDR3 sequence: CASSWGTSGRNEQFF. The CDR3 nucleotides read TGTGCCAGCAGTTGGGGGACTAGCGGGAGAAATGAGCAGTTCTTC.

This chain joins TRBV29-1 and TRBJ2-7; D possibly corresponds to TRBD2 (5 bases). V lost 4 bases to trimming and J lost 1 base, with 14 bases between them. The CDR3 runs 14 residues. Germline CDR1 and CDR2: SQVTM and ANQGSEA. The CDR3 DNA sequence: TGCAGCGTTGGGACCCCTAGCAGATCCTACGAGCAGTACTTC. Its translation is CSVGTPSRSYEQYF.

The chain carries TRBV25-1 and TRBJ1-2; D not certain. CDR1 MGHDK and CDR2 SYGVNS come from the germline V gene. V was shortened by 4 bases and J by 4 bases, with 10 bases between the two germline ends. The CDR3 has 13 amino acids. DNA for the CDR3: TGTGCCAGCAGTGGAGCGTCGGGCTATGGCTACACCTTC. This codes for CASSGASGYGYTF.

V and J are TRBV20-1 and TRBJ1-3, with D uncertain. In germline, CDR1 is DFQATT, CDR2 SNEGSKA (reference sequence). The CDR3 extends over 11 amino acids. V was cut by 5 bases and J by 0 bases, with 2 bases left in between. The CDR3 DNA reads as TGCAGTGCTCGCTCTGGAAACACCATATATTTT. Amino acids: CSARSGNTIYF.

The chain recombines TRBV7-2 with TRBJ2-7; 9 bases match TRBD2. The CDR3 covers 14 residues. V lost 5 bases and J lost 3; bases outside the gene matches: 5. In germline, CDR1 is SGHTA, CDR2 FQGNSA. The CDR3 sequence is CASSSSGGNYEQYF. The CDR3 DNA sequence: TGTGCCAGCAGCAGTAGCGGGGGTAACTACGAGCAGTACTTC.

This chain connects TRBV27 to TRBJ1-1; TRBD1 aligns across 8 bases. Germline V gives CDR1 MNHEY, CDR2 SMNVEV (reference sequence). The CDR3 has 14 residues. V lost 6 bases to trimming and J lost 4 bases; unmatched junction nucleotides: 7. As DNA, the CDR3 is TGTGCCAGCAGGAGACAGGGGATGGGCACTGAAGCTTTCTTT. It is translated as CASRRQGMGTEAFF.

This chain joins TRBV7-9 and TRBJ1-6, with 11 nucleotides matching TRBD1. Germline loops: CDR1 SEHNR, CDR2 FQNEAQ (reference sequence). With V trimmed by 5 bases and J by 2 bases, 11 bases remained unmatched. The CDR3 extends over 19 amino acids. The CDR3 coding sequence is TGTGCCAGCAGCCCAGCGGGACAGGGGGTACTGGCCTATAATTCACCCCTCCACTTT. Translation gives CASSPAGQGVLAYNSPLHF.

This rearrangement joins TRBV29-1 to TRBJ2-1; 11 bases are a match to TRBD2. The CDR3 is 16 residues long. Germline CDR1 and CDR2: SQVTM and ANQGSEA. Trimming took 4 bases from V and 1 from J; bases not matched to a gene: 6. DNA for the CDR3: TGCAGCGTTGTGGATAGCGGGAGGGCTTCCTACAATGAGCAGTTCTTC. Translating gives CSVVDSGRASYNEQFF.

The chain employs TRBV7-9 and TRBJ2-7; 11 bases fit TRBD2. The CDR3 contains 13 residues. Germline V gene data show CDR1 as SEHNR and CDR2 as FQNEAQ (reference sequence). V gave up 8 bases and J gave up 2 bases; unmatched junction bases: 2. Written as DNA, the CDR3 is TGTGCCAGCGGGACTAGCGGTACCTACGAGCAGTACTTC. This gives the protein CASGTSGTYEQYF.

The chain recombines TRBV6-5 with TRBJ2-5, with 9 positions matching TRBD1. The CDR3 extends over 13 amino acids. Germline assignment: CDR1 MNHEY and CDR2 SVGAGI. Trimming cost V 6 bases and J 5 bases; bases outside gene matches: 4. The CDR3 nucleotides read TGTGCCAGCAGCCCCACAGGGGGCGAGACCCAGTACTTC. This gives the protein CASSPTGGETQYF.

This clone was seen only a few times. This chain uses TRBV5-5 with TRBJ1-5, with D possibly TRBD1 on 5 matching bases. Per germline, CDR1 SGHKS and CDR2 YYEKEE (reference sequence). The germline V and J ends were trimmed by 4 bases and 5 bases, with 13 bases remaining between them. The CDR3 runs to 14 residues. The CDR3 is CASSPRGKDQPQHF. CDR3 in DNA: TGTGCCAGCAGCCCCCGGGGGAAGGATCAGCCCCAGCATTTT.

The chain links TRBV7-9 to TRBJ2-1, with 9 bases that match TRBD2. This CDR3 has 15 residues. CDR1 and CDR2 (germline): SEHNR, FQNEAQ (reference sequence). V lost 3 bases and J lost 5; bases outside the gene matches: 5. The CDR3 nucleotides read TGTGCCAGCAGCTTCAAAAGGACTAGCGACAATGAGCAGTTCTTC. It is translated as CASSFKRTSDNEQFF.

The chain recombines TRBV10-3 with TRBJ2-7; TRBD1 is a possible D gene (5 bases). The CDR3 is 13 amino acids. The germline CDR1 and CDR2 sequences are ENHRY and SYGVKD. V was shortened by 0 bases and J by 6 bases, with 9 bases between the two germline ends. CDR3 sequence reads: CAISESEGAEQYF. CDR3 DNA: TGTGCCATCAGTGAGTCGGAAGGGGCCGAGCAGTACTTC.